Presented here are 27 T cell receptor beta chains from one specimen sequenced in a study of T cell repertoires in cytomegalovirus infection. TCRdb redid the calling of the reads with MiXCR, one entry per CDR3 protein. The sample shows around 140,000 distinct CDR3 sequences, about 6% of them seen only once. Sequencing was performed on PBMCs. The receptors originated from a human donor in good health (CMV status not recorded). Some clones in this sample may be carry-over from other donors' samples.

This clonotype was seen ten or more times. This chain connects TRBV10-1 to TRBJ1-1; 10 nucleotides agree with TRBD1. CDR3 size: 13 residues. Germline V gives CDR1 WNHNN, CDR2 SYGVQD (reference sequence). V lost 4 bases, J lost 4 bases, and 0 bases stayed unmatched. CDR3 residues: CASSGDRGTEAFF. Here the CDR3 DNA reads TGCGCCAGCAGTGGGGACAGGGGCACTGAAGCTTTCTTT.

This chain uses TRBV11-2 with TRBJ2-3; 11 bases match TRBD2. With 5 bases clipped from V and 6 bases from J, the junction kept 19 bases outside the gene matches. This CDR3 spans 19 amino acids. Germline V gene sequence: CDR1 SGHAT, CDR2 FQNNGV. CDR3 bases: TGTGCCAGCAGCGGCGTGGCTAGCGGGGGGTCCTATTGGGCCGATACGCAGTATTTT. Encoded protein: CASSGVASGGSYWADTQYF.

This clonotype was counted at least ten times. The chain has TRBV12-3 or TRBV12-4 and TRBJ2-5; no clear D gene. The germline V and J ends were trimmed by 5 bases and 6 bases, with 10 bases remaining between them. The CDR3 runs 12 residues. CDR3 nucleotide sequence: TGTGCCAGCAGTCTTACCGACAAGACCCAGTACTTC. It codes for CASSLTDKTQYF.

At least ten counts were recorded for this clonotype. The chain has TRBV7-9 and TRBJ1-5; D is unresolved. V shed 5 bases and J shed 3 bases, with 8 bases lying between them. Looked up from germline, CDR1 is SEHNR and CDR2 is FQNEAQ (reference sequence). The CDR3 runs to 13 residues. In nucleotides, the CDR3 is TGTGCCAGCAGCCCCAGCGTCAATCAGCCCCAGCATTTT. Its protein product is CASSPSVNQPQHF. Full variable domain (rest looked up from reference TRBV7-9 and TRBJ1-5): DTGVSQNPRHKITKRGQNVTFRCDPISEHNRLYWYRQTLGQGPEFLTYFQNEAQLEKSRLLSDRFSAERPKGSFSTLEIQRTEQGDSAMYLCASSPSVNQPQHFGDGTRLSIL.

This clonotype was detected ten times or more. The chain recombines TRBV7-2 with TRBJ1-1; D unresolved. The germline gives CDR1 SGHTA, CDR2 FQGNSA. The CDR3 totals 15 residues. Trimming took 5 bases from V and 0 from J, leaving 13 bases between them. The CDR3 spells CASSPTRKMNTEAFF. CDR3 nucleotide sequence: TGTGCCAGCAGCCCAACTCGCAAAATGAACACTGAAGCTTTCTTT.

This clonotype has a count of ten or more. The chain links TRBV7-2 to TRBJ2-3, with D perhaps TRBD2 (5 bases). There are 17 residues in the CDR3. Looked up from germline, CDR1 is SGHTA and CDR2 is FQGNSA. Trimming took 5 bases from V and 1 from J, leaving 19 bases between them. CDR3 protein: CASSPSPRAWGTDTQYF. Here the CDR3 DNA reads TGTGCCAGCAGCCCCTCACCGAGGGCGTGGGGCACAGATACGCAGTATTTT.

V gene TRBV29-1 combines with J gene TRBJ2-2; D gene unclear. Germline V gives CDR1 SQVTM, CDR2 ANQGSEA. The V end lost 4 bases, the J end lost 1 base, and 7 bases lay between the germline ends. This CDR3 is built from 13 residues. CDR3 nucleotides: TGCAGCGTTGTTAAACAGAACACCGGGGAGCTGTTTTTT. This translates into CSVVKQNTGELFF.

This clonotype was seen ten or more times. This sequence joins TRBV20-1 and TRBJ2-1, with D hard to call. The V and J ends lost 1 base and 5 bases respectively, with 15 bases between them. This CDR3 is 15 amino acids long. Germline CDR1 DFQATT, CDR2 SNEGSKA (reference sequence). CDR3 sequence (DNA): TGCAGTGCTAGAGGGGCAGTTACGTGGGACAATGAGCAGTTCTTC. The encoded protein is CSARGAVTWDNEQFF.

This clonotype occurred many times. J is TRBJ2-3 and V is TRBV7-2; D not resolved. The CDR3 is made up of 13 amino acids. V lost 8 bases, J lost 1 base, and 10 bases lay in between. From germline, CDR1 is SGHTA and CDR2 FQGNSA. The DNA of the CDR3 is TGTGCCAGCTCCCCGGCCGGCACAGATACGCAGTATTTT. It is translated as CASSPAGTDTQYF.

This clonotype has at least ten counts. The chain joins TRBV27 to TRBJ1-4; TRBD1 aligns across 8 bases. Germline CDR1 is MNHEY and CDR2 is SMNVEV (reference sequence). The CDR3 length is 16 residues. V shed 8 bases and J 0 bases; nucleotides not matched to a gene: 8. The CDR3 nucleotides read TGTGCCAGCGCCCGACAGGGGAGTGCAACTAATGAAAAACTGTTTTTT. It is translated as CASARQGSATNEKLFF.

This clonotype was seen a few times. For the CDR3, the DNA is TGTGCCAGCAGTTACACCTTAGTGAGAAGGAACACTGAAGCTTTCTTT. It codes for CASSYTLVRRNTEAFF. V usage is TRBV6-2 or TRBV6-3 and J usage is TRBJ1-1; no reliable D call. There are 16 residues in the CDR3. V was trimmed by 2 bases and J by 1 base, leaving 14 bases between them. The germline CDR1 and CDR2 sequences are MNHEY and SVGEGT.

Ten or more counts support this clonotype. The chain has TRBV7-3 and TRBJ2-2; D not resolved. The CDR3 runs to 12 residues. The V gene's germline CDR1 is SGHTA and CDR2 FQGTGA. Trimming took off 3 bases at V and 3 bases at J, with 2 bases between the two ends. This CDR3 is CASSFDTGELFF. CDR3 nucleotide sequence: TGTGCCAGCAGCTTCGACACCGGGGAGCTGTTTTTT.

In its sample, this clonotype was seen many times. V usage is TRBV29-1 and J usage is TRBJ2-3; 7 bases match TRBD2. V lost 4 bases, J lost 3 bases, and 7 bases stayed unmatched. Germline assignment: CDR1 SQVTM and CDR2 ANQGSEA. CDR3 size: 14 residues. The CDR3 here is CSVAGGRGTDTQYF. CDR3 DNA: TGCAGCGTTGCGGGGGGAAGAGGAACAGATACGCAGTATTTT.

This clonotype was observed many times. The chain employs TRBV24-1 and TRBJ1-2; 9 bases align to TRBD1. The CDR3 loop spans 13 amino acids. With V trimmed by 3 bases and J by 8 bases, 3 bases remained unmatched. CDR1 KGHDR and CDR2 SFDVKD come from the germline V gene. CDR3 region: CATSDGTGLGYTF. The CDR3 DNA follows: TGTGCCACCAGTGATGGGACAGGGCTCGGCTACACCTTC.

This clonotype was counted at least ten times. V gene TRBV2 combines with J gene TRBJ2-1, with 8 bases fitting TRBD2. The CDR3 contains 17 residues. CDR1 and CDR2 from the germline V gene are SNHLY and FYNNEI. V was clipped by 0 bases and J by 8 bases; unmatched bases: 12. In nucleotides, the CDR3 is TGTGCCAGCAGTGAAGCGCTTTCGGGACTAGGCCCCCATGAGCAGTTCTTC. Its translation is CASSEALSGLGPHEQFF. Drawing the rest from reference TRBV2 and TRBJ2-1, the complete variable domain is EPEVTQTPSHQVTQMGQEVILRCVPISNHLYFYWYRQILGQKVEFLVSFYNNEISEKSEIFDDQFSVERPDGSNFTLKIRSTKLEDSAMYFCASSEALSGLGPHEQFFGPGTRLTVL.

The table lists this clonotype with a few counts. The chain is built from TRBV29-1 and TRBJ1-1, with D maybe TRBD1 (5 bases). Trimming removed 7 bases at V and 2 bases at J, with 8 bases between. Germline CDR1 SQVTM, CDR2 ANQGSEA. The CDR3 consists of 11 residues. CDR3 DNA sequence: TGCAGCGGGGGCGAAAACACTGAAGCTTTCTTT. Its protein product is CSGGENTEAFF.

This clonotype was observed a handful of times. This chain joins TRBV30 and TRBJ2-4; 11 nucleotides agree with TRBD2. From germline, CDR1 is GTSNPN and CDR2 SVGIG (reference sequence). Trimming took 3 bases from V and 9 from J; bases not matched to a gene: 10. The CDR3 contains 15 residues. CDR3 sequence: CAWRALAGATGIQYF. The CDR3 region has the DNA TGTGCCTGGAGGGCACTAGCGGGGGCCACCGGCATTCAGTACTTC.

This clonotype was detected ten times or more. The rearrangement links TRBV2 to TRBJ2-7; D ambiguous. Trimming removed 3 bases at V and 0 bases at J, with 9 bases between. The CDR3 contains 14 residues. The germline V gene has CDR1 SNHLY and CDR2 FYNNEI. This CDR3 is CASSDSASSYEQYF. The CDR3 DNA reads TGTGCCAGCAGTGATTCGGCAAGCTCCTACGAGCAGTACTTC.

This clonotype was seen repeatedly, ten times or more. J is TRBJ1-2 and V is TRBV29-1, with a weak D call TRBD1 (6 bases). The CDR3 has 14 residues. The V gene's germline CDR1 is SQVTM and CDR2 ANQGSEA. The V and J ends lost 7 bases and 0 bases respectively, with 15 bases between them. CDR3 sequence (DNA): TGCAGCGCCGCTGGGGACAACACTAACTATGGCTACACCTTC. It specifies CSAAGDNTNYGYTF.

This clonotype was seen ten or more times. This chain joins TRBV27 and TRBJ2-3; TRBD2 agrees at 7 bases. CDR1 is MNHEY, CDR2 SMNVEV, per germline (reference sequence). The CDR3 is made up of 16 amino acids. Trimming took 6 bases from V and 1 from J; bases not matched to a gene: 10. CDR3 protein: CASSSTTSGGTDTQYF. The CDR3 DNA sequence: TGTGCCAGCAGCTCAACCACCAGCGGGGGCACAGATACGCAGTATTTT.

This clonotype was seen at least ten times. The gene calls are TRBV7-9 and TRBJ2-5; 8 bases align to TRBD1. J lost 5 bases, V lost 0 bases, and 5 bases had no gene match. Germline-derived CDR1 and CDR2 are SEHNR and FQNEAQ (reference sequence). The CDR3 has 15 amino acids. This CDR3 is CASSLAQGARETQYF. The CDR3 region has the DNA TGTGCCAGCAGCTTAGCGCAGGGGGCGAGGGAGACCCAGTACTTC.

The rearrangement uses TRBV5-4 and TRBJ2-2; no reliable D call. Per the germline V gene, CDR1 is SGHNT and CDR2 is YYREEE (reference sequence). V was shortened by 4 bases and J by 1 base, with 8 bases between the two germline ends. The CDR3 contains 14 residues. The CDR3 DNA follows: TGTGCCAGCAGCCGTGGCGGGAACACCGGGGAGCTGTTTTTT. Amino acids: CASSRGGNTGELFF.

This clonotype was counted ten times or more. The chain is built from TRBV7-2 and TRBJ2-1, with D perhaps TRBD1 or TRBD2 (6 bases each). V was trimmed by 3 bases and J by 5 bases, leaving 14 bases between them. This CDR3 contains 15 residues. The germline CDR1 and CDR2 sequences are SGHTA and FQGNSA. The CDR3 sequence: CASSFGGPGNNEQFF. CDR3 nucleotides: TGTGCCAGCAGCTTCGGGGGCCCCGGAAACAATGAGCAGTTCTTC.

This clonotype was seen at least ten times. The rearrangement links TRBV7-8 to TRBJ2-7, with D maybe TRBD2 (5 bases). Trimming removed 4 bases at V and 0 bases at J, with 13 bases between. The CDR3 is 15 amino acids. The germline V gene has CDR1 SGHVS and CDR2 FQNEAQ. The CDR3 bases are TGTGCCAGCAGCTCGCGGACGGGAAGCTCCTACGAGCAGTACTTC. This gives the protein CASSSRTGSSYEQYF.

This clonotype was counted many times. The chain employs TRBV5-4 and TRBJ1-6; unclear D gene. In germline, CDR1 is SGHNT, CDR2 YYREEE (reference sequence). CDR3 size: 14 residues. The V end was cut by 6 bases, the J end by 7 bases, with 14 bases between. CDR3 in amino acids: CASTPGRSNSPLHF. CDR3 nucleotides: TGTGCCAGCACCCCCGGCAGGTCGAATTCACCCCTCCACTTT. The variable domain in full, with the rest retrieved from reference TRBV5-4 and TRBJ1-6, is ETGVTQSPTHLIKTRGQQVTLRCSSQSGHNTVSWYQQALGQGPQFIFQYYREEENGRGNFPPRFSGLQFPNYSSELNVNALELDDSALYLCASTPGRSNSPLHFGNGTRLTVT.

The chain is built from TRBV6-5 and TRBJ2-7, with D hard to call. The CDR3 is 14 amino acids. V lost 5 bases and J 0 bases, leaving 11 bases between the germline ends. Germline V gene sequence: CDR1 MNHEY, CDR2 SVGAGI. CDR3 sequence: CASSDLVSSYEQYF. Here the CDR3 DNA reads TGTGCCAGCAGTGACCTGGTGAGCTCCTACGAGCAGTACTTC.

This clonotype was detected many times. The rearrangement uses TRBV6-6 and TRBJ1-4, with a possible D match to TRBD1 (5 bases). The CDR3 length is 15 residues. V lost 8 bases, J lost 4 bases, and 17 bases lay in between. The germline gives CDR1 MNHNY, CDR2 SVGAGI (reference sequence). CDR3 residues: CASAQLAGHNEKLFF. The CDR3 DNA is TGTGCCAGCGCACAGTTGGCAGGGCATAATGAAAAACTGTTTTTT.